This TCR beta chain originates from a study of T-cell memory formation after mild COVID-19 (dated by TCRdb to about 2021). The study in broad terms: Most TCR sequence clusters were specific to one of the two donors. Longitudinal TCRalpha and TCRbeta repertoire sequencing tracked T-cell clones expanding and contracting after mild COVID-19 in a couple of donors. Two young, previously healthy adult volunteers made up the cohort, one male and one female. Findings and caveats that apply to the study as a whole: From day 15 to 85, contracting clones showed balanced CD4/CD8 phenotypes, whereas a second wave of clones that expanded from day 15 to 37 leaned towards CD4+. The study included only a couple of mild cases, and larger cohorts that include severe cases with pre-infection samples were judged to be necessary. Some responding clones were detected in pre-infection memory, which suggested that pre-existing cross-reactive memory T cells had joined the SARS-CoV-2 response. Contracting CD4+ clones appeared mostly in the CM and EM memory subsets, whereas CD8+ clones were enriched in EMRA. SARS-CoV-2 specificity was not confirmed for the second-wave clones peaking on day 37.

On this clonotype itself: Its antigen target is currently unknown. Qualities for individual bases were not recorded, and no much larger clone is one base off.

The sequencer was an Illumina NovaSeq 6000. TCRalpha and TCRbeta cDNA libraries were constructed by 5'RACE with constant-segment primers, with sample barcodes and unique molecular identifiers being introduced. RNA was extracted from every sample with Trizol reagent. Libraries were amplified in two PCR steps, with a second sample barcode and Illumina TruSeq adapters added in the second step. Sequencing of libraries was performed on an Illumina NovaSeq with 2 x 150 bp paired-end reads. On the study's bioinformatics: Demultiplexing of reads and collapsing into UMI-guided consensus sequences were performed with migec v1.2.7. Using mixcr v2.1.11, UMI consensuses were aligned to TRA and TRB V and J templates and then assembled into clonotypes. Clonotypes were classified as expanded or contracted when called significant by both edgeR and NoisET, with noise models trained on biological replicates. For edgeR calls, the thresholds were a false discovery rate-adjusted p below 0.01 and a log2 fold-change of 1. PCA with hierarchical clustering of max-normalized trajectories of the 1000 most abundant clonotypes was used as exploratory dynamics analysis. The CD4 or CD8 phenotype of responding clones was assigned using the separately sequenced CD4+ and CD8+ repertoires. TCRdb itself trimmed the public reads at Q25 with fastp, ran MiXCR and retained productive beta chains. Here each entry gathers all rows of one CDR3 protein and keeps the most common genes and DNA. It is TCRdb's table, rather than the study itself, that gives the V and J calls and clone size. This sample gives under 550,000 distinct CDR3 sequences in total; under 20% of them show up just once. The ten largest clones capture about a fifth of the sample.

PBMCs were isolated by Ficoll-Paque density gradient centrifugation. The CDR3, cysteine through phenylalanine, is 18 amino acids long. The only DNA kept is the CDR3, 54 bases in frame from the first base. Sequences ENHRY (CDR1) and SYGVKD (CDR2) are obtained from the germline V gene. V and J are trimmed by 1 base and 3 bases, and the gene matches miss 6 bases of the junction. The chain employs TRBV10-3 and TRBJ2-2; the central 12 bases match TRBD1. The clonotype originates from a man younger than 35 who had mild COVID-19 (a few samples of this study predate the infection). The sample titles of this study are shuffled in the database, so cell type and time point are left out; the donor was told from shared clones. Material: PBMCs or a T cell subset sorted from them (not recorded which). The sequence in DNA is TGTGCCATCAGTGAGTTGCAGGGACAGGGGGCATACACCGGGGAGCTGTTTTTT. It encodes CAISELQGQGAYTGELFF.